The source of this T cell receptor (beta chain) is a study of OX40 agonist ivuxolimab in advanced cancers. Study-wide background: Patient treatment consisted of intravenous ivuxolimab administration every 2 weeks at 0.01 to 10 mg/kg. The dose-escalation cohort had hepatocellular carcinoma, melanoma, renal cell or head and neck cancer. Findings and limits, study-wide: Those patients achieving a partial response at 0.1-3.0 mg/kg showed among the lowest clonal expansion. Clonal expansion was seen in CD4+ and CD8+ blood T cells by week 6 at 0.1 to 3.0 mg/kg.

V shed 4 bases and J 8 bases; nucleotides not matched to a gene: 8. Germline V lookup: CDR1 SGHNT, CDR2 YENEEA. The CDR3 is made up of 14 amino acids. Here immunoSEQ multiplex PCR was the method, and the copy in TCRdb shows in-frame clones only, minus some. The sample lists 90,000 to 100,000 clones; 85% to 90% were seen once. On this clone: Its antigen is as yet unknown.

The source is an adult with an advanced solid tumor such as melanoma, head and neck, liver or kidney cancer. The specimen was CD4+ or CD8+ T cells sorted from blood, collected in a trial of the OX40 agonist ivuxolimab. The V and J genes are TRBV11-3 and TRBJ2-1; TRBD1 matches at 7 bases. The CDR3 reads CASSSSLRGHEQFF. CDR3 nucleotide sequence: TGTGCCAGCAGCTCCAGTTTAAGGGGGCATGAGCAGTTCTTC.